One TCR beta chain is described in this entry. Its antigen is undetermined. The data belong to a study of T cells expressing NK-cell markers. At the level of the study: It was sorted CD3+CD56-NKG2C+, CD3+CD56+NKG2C- and CD3+CD56+NKG2C+ T cells that provided the TCR beta repertoires.

Study results and caveats: The same clonotypes also predominated in the CD3+CD56-NKG2C+ fraction of four donors. Whether expanded NKG2C+ T cell clones were HCMV specific stayed uncertain.

It was by 5'RACE template switching with UMIs that TCR beta cDNA was made. Reanalyzing the 5' RACE reads, TCRdb keeps one entry per CDR3 protein, without DNA. Its clone listing holds approximately 440,000 distinct CDR3 sequences. The CDR3 is 17 amino acids. CDR1 is LGHNA and CDR2 is YNFKEQ in the germline V gene. This sequence originates from a woman between 50 and 59 years old in good health. Source material: blood T cells: a sorted CD56 or NKG2C T cell subset, CD4+ or CD8+ T cells, or bulk PBMC T cells (not recorded which). The genes are TRBV4-2 and TRBJ2-3; TCRdb outputs TRBD1, but without DNA this stays unchecked. The CDR3 sequence is CASSQDYGGTSTDTQYF.